This T cell receptor (beta chain) is drawn from a study of response to subunit inactivated influenza vaccine. This clonotype was observed a handful of times. This CDR3 region has 14 residues. Germline lookup yields CDR1 SGHRS and CDR2 YFSETQ. The V end lost 4 bases, the J end lost 7 bases, and 17 bases lay between the germline ends. TCRdb processed the RT-PCR reads anew with MiXCR; each CDR3 protein has one entry. The sample carries some 570,000 distinct CDR3 sequences, roughly 12% recorded once. The data were also submitted as part of a second study, on T cells expressing NK-cell markers. According to that study: cDNA encoding TCR beta was synthesized via 5'RACE template switching incorporating UMIs. It was from sorted CD3+CD56+NKG2C+, CD3+CD56+NKG2C- and CD3+CD56-NKG2C+ T cells that TCR beta repertoires came. Four donors showed these clonotypes also leading the CD3+CD56-NKG2C+ fraction.

This chain links TRBV5-1 with TRBJ2-5; D is undetermined. This sample comprised PBMCs from blood, obtained on the day of vaccination. The receptor comes from a man in his fifties or sixties who received an inactivated influenza vaccine. CDR3 nucleotide sequence: TGCGCCAGCAGCCCGGGTGGAGACCCAAGGACCCAGTACTTC. This encodes CASSPGGDPRTQYF.